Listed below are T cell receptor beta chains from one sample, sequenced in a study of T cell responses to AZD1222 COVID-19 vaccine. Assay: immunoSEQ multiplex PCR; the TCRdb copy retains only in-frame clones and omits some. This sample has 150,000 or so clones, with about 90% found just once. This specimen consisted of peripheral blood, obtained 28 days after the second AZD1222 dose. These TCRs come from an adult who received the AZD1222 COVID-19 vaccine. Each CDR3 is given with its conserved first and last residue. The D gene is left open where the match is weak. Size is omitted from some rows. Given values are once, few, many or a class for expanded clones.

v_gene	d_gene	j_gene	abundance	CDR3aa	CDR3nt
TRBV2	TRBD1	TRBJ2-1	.	CASRGTQGDEQFF	TGTGCCAGCAGAGGAACCCAGGGGGATGAGCAGTTCTTC
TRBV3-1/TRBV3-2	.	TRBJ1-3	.	CASNPTGSGNTIYF	TGTGCCAGCAACCCAACGGGTTCTGGAAACACCATATATTTT
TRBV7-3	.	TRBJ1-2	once	CASSLDSNYGYTF	TGTGCCAGCAGCCTAGACAGTAACTATGGCTACACCTTC
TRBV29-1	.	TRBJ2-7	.	CSVASRGGSYEQYF	TGCAGCGTTGCCAGCAGGGGTGGCTCCTACGAGCAGTACTTC
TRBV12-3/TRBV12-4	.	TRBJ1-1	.	CASSLALNTEAFF	TGTGCCAGCAGTTTAGCCCTTAACACTGAAGCTTTCTTT
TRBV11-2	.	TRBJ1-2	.	CASSFSYDNGYTF	TGTGCCAGCAGCTTCTCCTATGACAACGGCTACACCTTC
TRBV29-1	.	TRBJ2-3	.	CSVEDPYTDTQYF	TGCAGCGTTGAAGATCCCTATACAGATACGCAGTATTTT
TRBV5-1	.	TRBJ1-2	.	CASSREDYGYTF	TGCGCCAGCAGCAGGGAAGACTATGGCTACACCTTC
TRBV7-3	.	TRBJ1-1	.	CASSGGGGTEAFF	TGTGCCAGCAGCGGAGGGGGAGGTACTGAAGCTTTCTTT
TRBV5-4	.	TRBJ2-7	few	CASSSGAAMSNEQYF	TGTGCCAGCAGCTCAGGGGCCGCGATGTCGAACGAGCAGTACTTC
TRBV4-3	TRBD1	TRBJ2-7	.	CASSQSDRAGYYEQYF	TGCGCCAGCAGCCAATCGGACAGGGCGGGTTACTACGAGCAGTACTTC
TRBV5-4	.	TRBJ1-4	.	CASRNFSAREKLFF	TGTGCCAGCAGAAATTTTTCGGCGCGTGAAAAACTGTTTTTT
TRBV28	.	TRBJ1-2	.	CASTPGRVGGYGYTF	TGTGCCAGCACCCCAGGGCGAGTCGGGGGCTATGGCTACACCTTC
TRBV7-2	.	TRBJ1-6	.	CASSGGIIYSPLHF	TGTGCCAGCAGCGGCGGGATTATCTATTCACCCCTCCACTTT
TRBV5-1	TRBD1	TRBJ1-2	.	CASSLGGQGSSNYGYTF	TGCGCCAGCAGCTTGGGGGGACAGGGGTCCTCTAACTATGGCTACACCTTC
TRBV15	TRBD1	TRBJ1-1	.	CATKKTGDPINMNTEAFF	TGTGCCACCAAGAAGACAGGGGATCCCATTAACATGAACACTGAAGCTTTCTTT
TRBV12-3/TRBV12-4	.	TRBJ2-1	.	CASSFSVAGSFF	TGTGCCAGCAGTTTTTCTGTGGCAGGGTCGTTCTTC
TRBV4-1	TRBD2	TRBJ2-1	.	CASSRTSGNEQFF	TGCGCCAGCAGTCGGACTAGCGGCAATGAGCAGTTCTTC
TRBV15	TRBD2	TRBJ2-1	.	CATSREGLAGGRNEQFF	TGTGCCACCAGCAGAGAAGGACTAGCGGGAGGGAGGAATGAGCAGTTCTTC
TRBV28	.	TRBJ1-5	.	CASTRTLSNQPQHF	TGTGCCAGCACCAGGACATTAAGCAATCAGCCCCAGCATTTT
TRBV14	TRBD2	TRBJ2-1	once	CASSQGLAGANEQFF	TGTGCCAGCAGCCAAGGACTAGCGGGAGCTAATGAGCAGTTCTTC
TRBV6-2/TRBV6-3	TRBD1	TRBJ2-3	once	CASSYSNRGPITDTQYF	TGTGCCAGCAGTTACTCGAACAGGGGGCCCATTACAGATACGCAGTATTTT
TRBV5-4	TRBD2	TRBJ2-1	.	CASSRGLAGVGAGYNEQFF	TGTGCCAGCAGCCGGGGGCTAGCGGGAGTGGGGGCTGGCTACAATGAGCAGTTCTTC
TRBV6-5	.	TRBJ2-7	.	CASSRSYEQYF	TGTGCCAGCAGCCGAAGCTACGAGCAGTACTTC
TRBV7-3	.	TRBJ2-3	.	CASSLLGSTDTQYF	TGTGCCAGCAGCTTACTGGGGAGCACAGATACGCAGTATTTT
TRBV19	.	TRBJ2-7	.	CASSINVAANEQYF	TGTGCCAGTAGTATAAACGTGGCCGCCAACGAGCAGTACTTC
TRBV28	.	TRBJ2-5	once	CASSLWGGRKTQYF	TGTGCCAGCAGTTTATGGGGGGGCCGCAAGACCCAGTACTTC
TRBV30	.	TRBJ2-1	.	CAWTGSSYNEQFF	TGTGCCTGGACAGGGTCCTCCTACAATGAGCAGTTCTTC
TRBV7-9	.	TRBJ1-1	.	CASSLWQDNTEAFF	TGTGCCAGCAGCTTATGGCAGGACAACACTGAAGCTTTCTTT
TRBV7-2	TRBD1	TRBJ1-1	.	CASSLKQGGTEAFF	TGTGCCAGCAGCTTAAAGCAGGGGGGCACTGAAGCTTTCTTT